This T cell receptor beta chain stems from a study of blood T cell repertoires in COVID-19. The overall study: The origin of the acute and convalescent COVID-19 samples was the United States, Italy and Spain. Sources were T cells, B-cell-depleted T cells, or PBMCs; the material itself was cDNA or gDNA.

Comment on this clone: The same CDR3 arises from other DNA sequences in this sample as well.

With 0 bases removed from V and 0 bases from J, the gap between germline ends came to 5 bases. The CDR3 spans 13 residues. Germline-derived CDR1 and CDR2 are GTSNPN and SVGIG (reference sequence). As processed by the authors: The authors estimated nucleated cell counts from reference gene primer amplification. Here immunoSEQ multiplex PCR was the method, and the copy in TCRdb shows in-frame clones only, minus some. From that table come the V and J calls and clone size; the DNA was used to work out D and trimming. The sample shows 300,000 or so clones, roughly 92% of them seen only once. Patients of the Seattle cohort, enrolled during active infection, were followed longitudinally.

The genes are TRBV30 and TRBJ1-1, with D uncertain. The sample was peripheral blood. The source is a woman in her 30s with COVID-19, enrolled during active disease. The CDR3 here is CAWSVQVNTEAFF. The CDR3 DNA reads TGTGCCTGGAGTGTCCAGGTGAACACTGAAGCTTTCTTT.